Below, 10 T cell receptor beta chains from the same sample are listed, as sequenced in a study of post-analysis software for immune sequencing data (dated by TCRdb to the mid-2010s). The antigens these receptors bind are not known. The library relied on PCR. Sequencing was carried out with an Illumina HiSeq 2500. To reduce PCR and sequencing biases, unique molecular identifiers were incorporated into the TCR beta cDNA libraries. The raw public data were reprocessed by TCRdb itself: fastp quality trimming at Q25, MiXCR clonotype calling, in-frame beta chains only. Every distinct CDR3 protein forms one entry, paired with its most common genes and DNA. The sample table contains roughly 400,000 distinct CDR3 sequences; only one count was recorded for 30% to 40% of them. The ten largest clones add up to 6% to 9% of the sample. General findings and caveats noted by the study authors: Patients showed significantly higher frequencies than controls for several TRBV segments, among them TRBV5-6, TRBV5-1 and TRBV20-1.

Sequencing was performed on blood. The source is a girl between 2 and 10 years old with multiple sclerosis.

This rearrangement joins TRBV4-2 to TRBJ2-3; unclear D gene. In germline, CDR1 is LGHNA, CDR2 YNFKEQ. Between the trimmed V and J ends, which lost 3 bases and 3 bases, there was a span of 13 bases. CDR3 length: 15 amino acids. CDR3 protein: CASSHKNTYTDTQYF. The CDR3 bases are TGTGCCAGCAGCCACAAAAACACTTATACAGATACGCAGTATTTT.

This clonotype was counted a few times. The chain recombines TRBV12-3 or TRBV12-4 with TRBJ2-5; D assignment may be TRBD1 or TRBD2 (5 bases each). V was cut by 2 bases and J by 0 bases, with 7 bases left in between. The CDR3 spans 14 residues. CDR3 in DNA: TGTGCCAGCAGTTTATGGGGGTACCAAGAGACCCAGTACTTC. This sequence encodes CASSLWGYQETQYF.

This clonotype was found a few times. The J gene is TRBJ2-1, the V gene TRBV27; weak D call: TRBD2 (6 bases). CDR3 length equals 15 residues. Per the germline V gene, CDR1 is MNHEY and CDR2 is SMNVEV (reference sequence). V lost 3 bases to trimming and J lost 6 bases, with 15 bases between them. CDR3 DNA: TGTGCCAGCAGTTTCGTTCCGGGAGCTATCAATGAGCAGTTCTTC. Protein product: CASSFVPGAINEQFF.

This clonotype was found a few times. This chain connects TRBV2 to TRBJ2-3; D remains unclear. The CDR3 loop spans 14 amino acids. V shed 6 bases and J shed 1 base, with 11 bases lying between them. Germline loops: CDR1 SNHLY, CDR2 FYNNEI. The CDR3 here is CASSYVQGTDTQYF. The CDR3 nucleotides are TGTGCCAGCAGCTACGTCCAGGGCACAGATACGCAGTATTTT. The variable domain in full, completed from reference TRBV2 and TRBJ2-3, reads EPEVTQTPSHQVTQMGQEVILRCVPISNHLYFYWYRQILGQKVEFLVSFYNNEISEKSEIFDDQFSVERPDGSNFTLKIRSTKLEDSAMYFCASSYVQGTDTQYFGPGTRLTVL.

V and J are TRBV20-1 and TRBJ2-1, with D possibly being TRBD1 (5 bases). From germline, CDR1 is DFQATT and CDR2 SNEGSKA (reference sequence). Deletions cut 2 bases from V and 6 bases from J, with 11 bases between. CDR3 length: 13 residues. CDR3 in DNA: TGCAGTGCTAGATCAGTGACAGTCAATGAGCAGTTCTTC. The encoded protein is CSARSVTVNEQFF.

The rearrangement links TRBV6-2 or TRBV6-3 to TRBJ1-1, with D possibly being TRBD1 (6 bases). The CDR3 covers 13 residues. Deletions cut 6 bases from V and 8 bases from J, with 16 bases between. Germline lookup yields CDR1 MNHEY and CDR2 SVGEGT. In DNA form, the CDR3 reads TGTGCCAGCAGACTAACCTCAGGGACAGAAGCTTTCTTT. It specifies CASRLTSGTEAFF.

This clonotype was found a few times. The chain employs TRBV2 and TRBJ2-5; possibly TRBD1 for D (6 bases). The closer fit of TRBJ2-7 to the DNA end suggests the J call may be wrong. Germline V CDR1 and CDR2: SNHLY, FYNNEI. This CDR3 region has 14 residues. This CDR3 is CAGASWGLRYEQYF. CDR3 in DNA: TGTGCCGGCGCGAGCTGGGGGCTAAGATACGAGCAGTACTTC.

This clonotype was detected only a few times. The CDR3 is CASSFNPYEQYF. The CDR3 coding sequence is TGTGCCAGCAGCTTTAACCCATACGAGCAGTACTTC. The chain is built from TRBV7-9 and TRBJ2-7; D gene uncertain. This CDR3 contains 12 residues. V was shortened by 3 bases and J by 4 bases, with 7 bases between the two germline ends. In germline, CDR1 is SEHNR, CDR2 FQNEAQ (reference sequence).

J is TRBJ1-5 and V is TRBV4-1, with TRBD1 matching 8 bases. Trimming at V came to 3 bases and at J to 0 bases, leaving 7 bases not matched to a gene. Germline values: CDR1 MGHRA, CDR2 YSYEKL. The CDR3 totals 17 residues. The CDR3 region is CASSQGTGPYSNQPQHF. CDR3 DNA sequence: TGCGCCAGCAGCCAGGGGACAGGTCCTTATAGCAATCAGCCCCAGCATTTT.

The chain links TRBV7-2 to TRBJ2-7; D is tentatively TRBD1 or TRBD2 (5 bases each). V was shortened by 1 base and J by 3 bases, with 13 bases between the two germline ends. The CDR3 spans 15 residues. From germline, CDR1 is SGHTA and CDR2 FQGNSA. CDR3 residues: CASSLVRAGRYEQYF. CDR3 nucleotides: TGTGCCAGCAGCTTAGTGAGGGCAGGGCGCTACGAGCAGTACTTC.